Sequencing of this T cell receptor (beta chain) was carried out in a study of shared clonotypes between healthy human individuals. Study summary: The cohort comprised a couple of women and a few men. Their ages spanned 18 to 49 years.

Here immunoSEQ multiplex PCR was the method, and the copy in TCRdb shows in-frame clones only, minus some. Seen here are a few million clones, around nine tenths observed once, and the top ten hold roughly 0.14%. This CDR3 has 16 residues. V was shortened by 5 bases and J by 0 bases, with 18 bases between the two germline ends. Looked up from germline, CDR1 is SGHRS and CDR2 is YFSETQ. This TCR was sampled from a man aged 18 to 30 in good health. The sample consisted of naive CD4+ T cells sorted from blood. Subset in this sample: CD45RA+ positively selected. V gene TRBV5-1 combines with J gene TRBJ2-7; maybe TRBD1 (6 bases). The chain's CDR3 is CASSPEQGSYSYEQYF. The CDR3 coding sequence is TGCGCCAGCAGTCCGGAACAGGGTTCCTACTCCTACGAGCAGTACTTC.